The clone carrying this T cell receptor (beta chain) was seen at least ten times. The antigen is unknown. From germline, CDR1 is MNHNS and CDR2 SASEGT. This CDR3 region has 16 residues. V dropped 10 bases and J dropped 0 bases, with 21 bases sitting between them. The sample comes from a study of T cell repertoires in cytomegalovirus infection. On the study more broadly: HLA-C-restricted CMV epitopes, recently identified, and well-studied HLA-B-restricted ones were used by the study.

Findings of the study overall: Using cumulative public TCR beta family frequency, the authors identified those who carried CMV together with the relevant HLA.

TCRdb used MiXCR to reprocess the reads, holding one entry per CDR3 protein. The sample has just under 500,000 distinct CDR3 sequences, about 33% seen once. The TCR originated in a human donor in good health (CMV status not recorded). Some clones in this sample may be carry-over from other donors' samples. The rearrangement uses TRBV6-1 and TRBJ1-1; D uncertain. This material consisted of cultured PBMCs, taken from culture after CMV antigen stimulation. CDR3 residues: CANLTDWIIMNTEAFF. DNA for the CDR3: TGTGCCAACCTTACCGACTGGATCATCATGAACACTGAAGCTTTCTTT.